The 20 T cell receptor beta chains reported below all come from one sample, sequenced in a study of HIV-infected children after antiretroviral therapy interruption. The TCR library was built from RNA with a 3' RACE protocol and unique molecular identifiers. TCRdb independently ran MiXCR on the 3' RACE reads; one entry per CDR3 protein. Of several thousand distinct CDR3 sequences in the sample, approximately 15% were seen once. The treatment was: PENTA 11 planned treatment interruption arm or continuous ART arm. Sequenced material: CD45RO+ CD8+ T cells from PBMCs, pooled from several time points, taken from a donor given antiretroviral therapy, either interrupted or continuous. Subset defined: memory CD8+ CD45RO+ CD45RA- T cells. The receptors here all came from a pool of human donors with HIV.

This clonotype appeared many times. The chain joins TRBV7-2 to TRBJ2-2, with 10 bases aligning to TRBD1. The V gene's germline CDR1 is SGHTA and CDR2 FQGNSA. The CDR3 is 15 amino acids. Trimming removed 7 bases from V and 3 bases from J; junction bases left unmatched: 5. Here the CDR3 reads CASKRQGAYTGELFF. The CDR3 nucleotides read TGTGCCAGCAAAAGACAGGGGGCGTACACCGGGGAGCTGTTTTTT.

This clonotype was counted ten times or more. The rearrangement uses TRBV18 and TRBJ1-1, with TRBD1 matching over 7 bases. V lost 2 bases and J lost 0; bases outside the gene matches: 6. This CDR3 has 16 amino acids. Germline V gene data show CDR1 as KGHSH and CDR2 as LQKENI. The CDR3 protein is CASSPITGQVNTEAFF. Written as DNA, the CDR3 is TGTGCCAGCTCACCAATAACTGGACAGGTGAACACTGAAGCTTTCTTT.

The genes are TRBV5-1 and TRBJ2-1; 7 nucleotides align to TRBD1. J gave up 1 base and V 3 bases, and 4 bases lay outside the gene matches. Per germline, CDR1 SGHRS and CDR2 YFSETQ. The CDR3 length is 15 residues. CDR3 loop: CASSWGQRSYNEQFF. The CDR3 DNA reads TGCGCCAGCAGCTGGGGACAGAGATCCTACAATGAGCAGTTCTTC.

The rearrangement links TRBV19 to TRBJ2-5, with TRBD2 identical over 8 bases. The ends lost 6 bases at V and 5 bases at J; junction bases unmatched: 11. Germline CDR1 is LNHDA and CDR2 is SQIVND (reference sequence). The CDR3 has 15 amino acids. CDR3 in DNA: TGTGCCAGTAGCCCGTTGAAAGCGGGAGTTGAGACCCAGTACTTC. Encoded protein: CASSPLKAGVETQYF.

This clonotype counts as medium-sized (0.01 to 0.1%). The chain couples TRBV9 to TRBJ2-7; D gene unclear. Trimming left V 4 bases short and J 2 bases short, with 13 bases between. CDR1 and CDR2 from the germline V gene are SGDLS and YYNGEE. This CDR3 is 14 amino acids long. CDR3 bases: TGTGCCAGCAGCTACCGGAGTCAGGCCTACGAGCAGTACTTC. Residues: CASSYRSQAYEQYF.

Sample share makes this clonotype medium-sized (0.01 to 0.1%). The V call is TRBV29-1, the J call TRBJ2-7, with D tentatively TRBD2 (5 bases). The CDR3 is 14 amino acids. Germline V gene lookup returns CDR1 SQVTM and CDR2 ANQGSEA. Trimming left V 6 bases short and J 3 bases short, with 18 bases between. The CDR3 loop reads CSVSIGDRGYEQYF. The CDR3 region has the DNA TGCAGCGTGTCAATCGGCGACCGGGGCTACGAGCAGTACTTC.

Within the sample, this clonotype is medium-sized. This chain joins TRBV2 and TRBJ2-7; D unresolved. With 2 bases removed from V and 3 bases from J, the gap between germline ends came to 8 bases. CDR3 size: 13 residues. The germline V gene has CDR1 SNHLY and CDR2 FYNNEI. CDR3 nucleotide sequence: TGTGCCAGCAGTGAAACCGGGTTCTACGAGCAGTACTTC. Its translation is CASSETGFYEQYF.

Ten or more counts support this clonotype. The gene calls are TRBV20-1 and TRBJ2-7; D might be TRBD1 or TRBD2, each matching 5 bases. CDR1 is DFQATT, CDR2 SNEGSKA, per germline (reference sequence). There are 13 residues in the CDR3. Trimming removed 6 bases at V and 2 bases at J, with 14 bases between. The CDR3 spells CSANRDGAYEQYF. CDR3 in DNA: TGCAGTGCAAATCGGGACGGGGCCTACGAGCAGTACTTC.

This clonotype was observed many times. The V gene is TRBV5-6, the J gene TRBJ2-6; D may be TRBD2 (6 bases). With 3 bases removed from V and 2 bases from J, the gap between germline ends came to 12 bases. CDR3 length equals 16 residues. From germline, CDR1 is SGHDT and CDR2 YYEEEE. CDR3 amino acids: CASSSQEGTGANVLTF. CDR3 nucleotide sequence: TGTGCCAGCAGCTCACAGGAGGGTACTGGGGCCAACGTCCTGACTTTC.

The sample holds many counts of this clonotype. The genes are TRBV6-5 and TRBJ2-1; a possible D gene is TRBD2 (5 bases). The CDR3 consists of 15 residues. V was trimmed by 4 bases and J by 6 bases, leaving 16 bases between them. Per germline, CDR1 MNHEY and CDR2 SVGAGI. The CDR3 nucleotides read TGTGCCAGCAGTTTTCGACCCCTCGCGGGCAATGAGCAGTTCTTC. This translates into CASSFRPLAGNEQFF.

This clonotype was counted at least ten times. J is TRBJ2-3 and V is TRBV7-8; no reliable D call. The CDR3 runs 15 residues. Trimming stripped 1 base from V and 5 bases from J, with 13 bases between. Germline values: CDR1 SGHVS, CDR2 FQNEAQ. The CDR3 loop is CASSLGGPRGDTQYF. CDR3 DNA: TGTGCCAGCAGCTTAGGAGGCCCACGAGGAGATACGCAGTATTTT.

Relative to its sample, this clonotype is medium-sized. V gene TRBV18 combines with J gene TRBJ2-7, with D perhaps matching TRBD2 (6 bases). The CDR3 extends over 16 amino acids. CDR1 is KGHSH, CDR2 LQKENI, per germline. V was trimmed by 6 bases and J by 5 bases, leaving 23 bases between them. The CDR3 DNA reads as TGTGCCAGCTCTTCCGGCGCCGGGACTGCCGCCAACGAGCAGTACTTC. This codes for CASSSGAGTAANEQYF.

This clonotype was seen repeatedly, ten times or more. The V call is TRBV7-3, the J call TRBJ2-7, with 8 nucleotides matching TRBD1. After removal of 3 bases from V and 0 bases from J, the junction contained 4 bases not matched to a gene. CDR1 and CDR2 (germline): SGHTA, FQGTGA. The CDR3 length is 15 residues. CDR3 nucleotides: TGTGCCAGCAGCTTCCAGGGGGCCGTCTCCTACGAGCAGTACTTC. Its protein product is CASSFQGAVSYEQYF.

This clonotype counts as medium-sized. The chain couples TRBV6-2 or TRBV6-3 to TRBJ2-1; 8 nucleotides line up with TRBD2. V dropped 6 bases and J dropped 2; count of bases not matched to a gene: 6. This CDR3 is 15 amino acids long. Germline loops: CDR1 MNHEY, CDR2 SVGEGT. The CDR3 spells CASSDSGEAYNEQFF. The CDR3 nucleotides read TGTGCCAGCAGCGATAGCGGGGAAGCCTACAATGAGCAGTTCTTC.

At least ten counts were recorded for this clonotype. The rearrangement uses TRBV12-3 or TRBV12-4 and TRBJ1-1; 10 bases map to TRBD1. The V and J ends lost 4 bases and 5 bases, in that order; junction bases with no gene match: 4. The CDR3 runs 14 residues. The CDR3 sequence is CASSWTGGVTEAFF. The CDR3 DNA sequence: TGTGCCAGCAGTTGGACAGGGGGAGTAACTGAAGCTTTCTTT.

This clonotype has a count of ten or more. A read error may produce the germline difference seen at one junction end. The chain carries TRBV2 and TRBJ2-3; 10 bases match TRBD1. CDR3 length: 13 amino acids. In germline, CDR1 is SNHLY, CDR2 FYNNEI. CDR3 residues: CASSFDRGHTLYF. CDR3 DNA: TGTGCCAGCAGCTTCGACAGGGGGCACACCTTGTACTTT.

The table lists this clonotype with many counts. The CDR3 coding sequence is TGTGCCAGCAGTCCAGCGGGAGGGTGGGTCTACGAGCAGTACTTC. Encoded protein: CASSPAGGWVYEQYF. The chain uses TRBV12-3 or TRBV12-4 and TRBJ2-7; the match to TRBD2 covers 10 bases. This CDR3 has 15 amino acids. The V and J ends lost 5 bases and 3 bases, in that order; junction bases with no gene match: 7.

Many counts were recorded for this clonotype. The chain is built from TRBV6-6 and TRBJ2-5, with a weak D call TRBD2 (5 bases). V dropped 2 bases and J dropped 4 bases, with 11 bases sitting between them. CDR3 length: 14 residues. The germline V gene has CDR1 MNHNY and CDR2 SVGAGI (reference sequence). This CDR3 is CASSYAGIGETQYF. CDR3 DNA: TGTGCCAGCAGTTACGCGGGTATAGGAGAGACCCAGTACTTC.

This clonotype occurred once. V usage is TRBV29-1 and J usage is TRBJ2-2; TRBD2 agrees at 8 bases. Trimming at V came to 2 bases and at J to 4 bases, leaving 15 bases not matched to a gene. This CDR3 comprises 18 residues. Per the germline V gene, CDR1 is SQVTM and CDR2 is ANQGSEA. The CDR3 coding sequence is TGCAGCGTTGAACGGTTAGGGGCTAGCGGGCGGAGCACCGGGGAGCTGTTTTTT. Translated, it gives CSVERLGASGRSTGELFF.

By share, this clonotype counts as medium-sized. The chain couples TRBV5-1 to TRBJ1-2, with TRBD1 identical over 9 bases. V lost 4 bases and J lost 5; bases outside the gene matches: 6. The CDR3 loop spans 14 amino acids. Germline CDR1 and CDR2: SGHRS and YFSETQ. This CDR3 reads CASSLTGGVYGYTF. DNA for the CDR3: TGCGCCAGCAGCCTGACAGGGGGGGTGTATGGCTACACCTTC. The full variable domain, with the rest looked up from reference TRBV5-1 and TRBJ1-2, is KAGVTQTPRYLIKTRGQQVTLSCSPISGHRSVSWYQQTPGQGLQFLFEYFSETQRNKGNFPGRFSGRQFSNSRSEMNVSTLELGDSALYLCASSLTGGVYGYTFGSGTRLTVV.